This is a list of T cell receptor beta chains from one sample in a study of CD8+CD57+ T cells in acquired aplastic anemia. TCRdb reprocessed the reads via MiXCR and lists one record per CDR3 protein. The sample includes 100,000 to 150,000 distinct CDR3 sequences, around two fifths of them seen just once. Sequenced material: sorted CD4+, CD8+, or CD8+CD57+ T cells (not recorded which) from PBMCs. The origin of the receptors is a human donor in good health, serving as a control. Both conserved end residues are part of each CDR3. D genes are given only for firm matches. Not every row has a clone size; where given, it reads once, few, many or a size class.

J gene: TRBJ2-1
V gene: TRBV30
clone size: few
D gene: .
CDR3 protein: CAWSFGRRRNEQFF
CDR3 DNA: TGTGCCTGGAGTTTTGGGAGGCGTCGTAATGAGCAGTTCTTC

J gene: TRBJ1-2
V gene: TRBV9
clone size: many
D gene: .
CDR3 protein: CASSMQGFYGYTF
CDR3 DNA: TGTGCCAGCAGCATGCAGGGTTTCTATGGCTACACCTTC

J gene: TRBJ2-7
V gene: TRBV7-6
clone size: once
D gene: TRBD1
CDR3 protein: CASSLAGTGDQYF
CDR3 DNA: TGTGCCAGCAGCTTAGCCGGGACAGGGGATCAGTACTTC

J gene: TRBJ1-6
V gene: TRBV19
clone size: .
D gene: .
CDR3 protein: CASQTGTFYNSPLHF
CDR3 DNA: TGTGCCAGCCAAACCGGGACGTTCTATAATTCACCCCTCCACTTT

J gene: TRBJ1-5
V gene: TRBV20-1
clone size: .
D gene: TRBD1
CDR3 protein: CSALQGAVSQPQHF
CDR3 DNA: TGCAGTGCCTTACAGGGGGCAGTCAGTCAGCCCCAGCATTTT

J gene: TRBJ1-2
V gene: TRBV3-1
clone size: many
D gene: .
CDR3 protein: CASSQHDRYGYTF
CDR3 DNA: TGTGCCAGCAGCCAACACGATCGCTATGGCTACACCTTC

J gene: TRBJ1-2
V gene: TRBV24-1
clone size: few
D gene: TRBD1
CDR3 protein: CATSRDREEGGYTF
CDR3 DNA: TGTGCCACCAGCCGGGACAGGGAGGAGGGTGGCTACACCTTC

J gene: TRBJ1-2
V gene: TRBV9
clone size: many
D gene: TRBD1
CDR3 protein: CASSVSSGQGDGSGGYTF
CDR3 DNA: TGTGCCAGCAGCGTATCATCGGGACAGGGGGACGGTTCGGGTGGCTACACCTTC

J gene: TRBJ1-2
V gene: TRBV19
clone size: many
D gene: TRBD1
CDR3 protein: CASSSGDRGVPYGYTF
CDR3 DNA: TGTGCCAGTAGTTCAGGGGACAGGGGGGTCCCCTATGGCTACACCTTC

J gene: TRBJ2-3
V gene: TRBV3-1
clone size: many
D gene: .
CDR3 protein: CASRPRPSTDTQYF
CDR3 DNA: TGTGCCAGCAGGCCGAGGCCGAGCACAGATACGCAGTATTTT

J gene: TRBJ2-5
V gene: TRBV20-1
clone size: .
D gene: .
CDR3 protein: CSATALDVRETQYF
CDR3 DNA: TGCAGTGCTACGGCACTAGACGTCAGAGAGACCCAGTACTTC

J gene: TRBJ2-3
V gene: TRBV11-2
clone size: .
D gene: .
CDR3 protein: CASSHFTDTQYF
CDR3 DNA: TGTGCCAGCAGCCACTTCACAGATACGCAGTATTTT

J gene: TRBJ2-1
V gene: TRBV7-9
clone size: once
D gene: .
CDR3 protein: CASSFGVRNEQFF
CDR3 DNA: TGTGCCAGCAGCTTCGGGGTCCGCAATGAGCAGTTCTTC

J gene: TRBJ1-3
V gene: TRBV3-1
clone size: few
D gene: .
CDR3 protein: CASSHSGSSGNTIYF
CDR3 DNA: TGTGCCAGCAGCCACTCAGGGTCCTCTGGAAACACCATATATTTT

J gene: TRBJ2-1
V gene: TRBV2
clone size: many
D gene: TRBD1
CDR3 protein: CASSPDRGLYNEQFF
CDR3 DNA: TGTGCCAGCAGTCCCGACAGGGGGCTGTACAATGAGCAGTTCTTC

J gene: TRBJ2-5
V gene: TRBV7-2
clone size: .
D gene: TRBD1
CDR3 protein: CASSSQGAGETQYF
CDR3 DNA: TGTGCCAGCAGCTCACAGGGGGCCGGAGAGACCCAGTACTTC

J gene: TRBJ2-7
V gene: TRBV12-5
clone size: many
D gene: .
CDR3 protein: CASGLVGGVQYEQYF
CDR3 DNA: TGTGCTAGTGGTTTGGTGGGGGGCGTACAATACGAGCAGTACTTC

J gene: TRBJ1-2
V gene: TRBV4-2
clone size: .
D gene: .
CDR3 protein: CASSQDRGNGYTF
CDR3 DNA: TGTGCCAGCAGCCAAGACAGGGGAAATGGCTACACCTTC

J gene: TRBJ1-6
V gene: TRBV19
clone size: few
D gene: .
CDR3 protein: CASRGSFNSPLHF
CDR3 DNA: TGTGCCAGTAGGGGAAGCTTTAATTCACCCCTCCACTTT

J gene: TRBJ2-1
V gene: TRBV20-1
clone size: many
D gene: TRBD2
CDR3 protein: CSARSSGGPGLYEQFF
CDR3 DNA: TGCAGTGCTAGGTCTAGCGGGGGGCCTGGGTTGTATGAGCAGTTCTTC

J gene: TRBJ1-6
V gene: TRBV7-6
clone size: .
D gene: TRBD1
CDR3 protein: CASSTRQGENSPLHF
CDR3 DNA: TGTGCCAGCAGCACCAGACAGGGAGAAAATTCACCCCTCCACTTT

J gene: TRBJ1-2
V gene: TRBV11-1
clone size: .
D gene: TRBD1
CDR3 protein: CASSLARGQRPSYGYTF
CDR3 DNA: TGTGCCAGCAGCTTAGCGAGGGGACAGCGGCCGTCCTATGGCTACACCTTC

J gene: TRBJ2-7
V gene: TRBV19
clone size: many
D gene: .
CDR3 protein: CASSKAGSYEQYF
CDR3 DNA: TGTGCCAGTAGTAAGGCCGGCTCCTACGAGCAGTACTTC

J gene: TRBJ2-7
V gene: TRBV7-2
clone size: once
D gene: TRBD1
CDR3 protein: CASSRRDSSYEQYF
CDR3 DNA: TGTGCCAGCAGCCGCCGGGACAGCTCCTACGAGCAGTACTTC

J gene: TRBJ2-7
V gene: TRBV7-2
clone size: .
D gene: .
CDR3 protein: CASSLRYEQYF
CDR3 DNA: TGTGCCAGCAGCTTAAGATACGAGCAGTACTTC

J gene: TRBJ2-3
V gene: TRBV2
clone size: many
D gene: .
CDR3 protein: CASGTFTDTQYF
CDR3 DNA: TGTGCCAGCGGGACATTCACAGATACGCAGTATTTT

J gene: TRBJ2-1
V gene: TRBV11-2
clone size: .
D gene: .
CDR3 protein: CASSLTRRGNEQFF
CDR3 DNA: TGTGCCAGCAGCCTAACTAGGAGGGGAAATGAGCAGTTCTTC

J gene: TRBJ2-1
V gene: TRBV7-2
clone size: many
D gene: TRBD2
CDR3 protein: CASSPTSGAHNEQFF
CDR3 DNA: TGTGCCAGCAGCCCCACTAGCGGGGCCCACAATGAGCAGTTCTTC

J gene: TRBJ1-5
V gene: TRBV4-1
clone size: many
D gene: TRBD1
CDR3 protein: CASSQFPGQGNQPQHF
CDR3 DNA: TGCGCCAGCAGCCAATTCCCGGGACAGGGAAATCAGCCCCAGCATTTT

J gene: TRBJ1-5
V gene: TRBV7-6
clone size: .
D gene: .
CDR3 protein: CASSLEQGKGQPQHF
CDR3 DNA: TGTGCCAGCAGCTTAGAACAGGGTAAAGGTCAGCCCCAGCATTTT

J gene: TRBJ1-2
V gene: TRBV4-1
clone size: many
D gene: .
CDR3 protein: CASSQTGSGRGYTF
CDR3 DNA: TGCGCCAGCAGCCAGACGGGGTCAGGGAGAGGCTACACCTTC

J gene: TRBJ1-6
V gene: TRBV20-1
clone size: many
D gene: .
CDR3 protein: CSAPDFIDPNSPLHF
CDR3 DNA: TGCAGTGCTCCGGACTTTATCGATCCTAATTCACCCCTCCACTTT

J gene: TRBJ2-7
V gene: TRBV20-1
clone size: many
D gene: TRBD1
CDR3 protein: CSAGWTGRIGEQYF
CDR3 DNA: TGCAGTGCCGGCTGGACAGGGAGGATAGGCGAGCAGTACTTC

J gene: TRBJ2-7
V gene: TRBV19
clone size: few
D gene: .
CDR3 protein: CASSRRDRAYEQYF
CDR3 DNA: TGTGCCAGTAGCAGACGTGATAGAGCCTACGAGCAGTACTTC

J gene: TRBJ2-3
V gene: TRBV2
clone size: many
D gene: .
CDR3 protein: CASGRGDTQYF
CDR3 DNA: TGTGCCAGCGGGCGGGGAGATACGCAGTATTTT

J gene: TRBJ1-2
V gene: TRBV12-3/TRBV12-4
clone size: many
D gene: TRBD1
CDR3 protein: CASSSTTGSNTF
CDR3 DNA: TGTGCCAGCAGTTCAACGACAGGGTCGAACACCTTC